This TCR beta chain is drawn from a study of T cell responses to AZD1222 COVID-19 vaccine. The table came from immunoSEQ multiplex PCR; TCRdb's copy has only in-frame clones and leaves some out. The repertoire consists of 140,000 to 150,000 clones, with roughly 90% occurring once and the leading ten covering around 3.5%. CDR3 length: 14 residues. Trimming stripped 7 bases from V and 1 base from J, with 14 bases between. Germline loops: CDR1 SQVTM, CDR2 ANQGSEA. The V and J genes are TRBV29-1 and TRBJ2-1; no definite D call. This TCR was recovered from an adult who received the AZD1222 COVID-19 vaccine. The sample consisted of peripheral blood, taken 28 days after the second AZD1222 dose. The CDR3 is CSGRTQPSYNEQFF. The DNA of the CDR3 is TGCAGCGGGCGGACCCAGCCTTCCTACAATGAGCAGTTCTTC.